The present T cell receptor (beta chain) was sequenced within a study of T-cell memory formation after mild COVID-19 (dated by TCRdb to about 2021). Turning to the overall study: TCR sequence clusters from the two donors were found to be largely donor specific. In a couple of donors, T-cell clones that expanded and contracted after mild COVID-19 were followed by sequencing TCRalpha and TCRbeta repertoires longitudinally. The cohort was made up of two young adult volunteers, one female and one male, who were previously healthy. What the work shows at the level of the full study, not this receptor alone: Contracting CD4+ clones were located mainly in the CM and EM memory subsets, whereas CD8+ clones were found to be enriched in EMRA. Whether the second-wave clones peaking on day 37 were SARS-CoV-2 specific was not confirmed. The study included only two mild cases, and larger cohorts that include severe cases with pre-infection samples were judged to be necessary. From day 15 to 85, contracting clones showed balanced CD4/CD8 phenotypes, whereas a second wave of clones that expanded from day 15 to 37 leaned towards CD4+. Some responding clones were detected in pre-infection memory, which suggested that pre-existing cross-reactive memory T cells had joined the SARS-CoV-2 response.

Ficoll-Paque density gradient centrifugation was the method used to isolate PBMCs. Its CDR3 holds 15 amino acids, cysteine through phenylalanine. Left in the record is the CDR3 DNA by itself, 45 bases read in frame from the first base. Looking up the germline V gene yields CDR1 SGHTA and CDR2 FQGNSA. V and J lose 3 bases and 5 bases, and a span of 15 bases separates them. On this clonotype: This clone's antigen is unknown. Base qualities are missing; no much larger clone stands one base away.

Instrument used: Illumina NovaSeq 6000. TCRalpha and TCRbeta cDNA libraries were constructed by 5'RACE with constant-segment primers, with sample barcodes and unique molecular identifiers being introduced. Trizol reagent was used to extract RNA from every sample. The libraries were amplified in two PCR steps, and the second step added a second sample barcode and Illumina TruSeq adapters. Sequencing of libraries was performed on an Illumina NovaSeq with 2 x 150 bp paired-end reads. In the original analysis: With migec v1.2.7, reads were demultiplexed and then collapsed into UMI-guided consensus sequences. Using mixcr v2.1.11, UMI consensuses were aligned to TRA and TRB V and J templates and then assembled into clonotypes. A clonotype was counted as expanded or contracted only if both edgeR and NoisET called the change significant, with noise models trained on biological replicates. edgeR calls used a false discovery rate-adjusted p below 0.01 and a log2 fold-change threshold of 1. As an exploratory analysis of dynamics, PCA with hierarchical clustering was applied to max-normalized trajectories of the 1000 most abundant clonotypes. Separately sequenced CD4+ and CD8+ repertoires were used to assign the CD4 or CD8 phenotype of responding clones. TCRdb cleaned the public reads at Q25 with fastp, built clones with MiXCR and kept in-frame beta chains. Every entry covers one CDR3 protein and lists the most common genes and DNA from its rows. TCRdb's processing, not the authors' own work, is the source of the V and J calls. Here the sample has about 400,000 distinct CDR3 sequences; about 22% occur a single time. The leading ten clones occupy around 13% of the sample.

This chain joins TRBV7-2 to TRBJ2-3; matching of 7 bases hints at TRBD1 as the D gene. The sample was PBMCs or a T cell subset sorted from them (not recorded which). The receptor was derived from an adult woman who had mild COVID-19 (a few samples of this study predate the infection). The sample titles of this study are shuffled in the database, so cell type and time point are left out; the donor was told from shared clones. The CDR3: CASSFRGDSVDTQYF. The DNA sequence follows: TGTGCCAGCAGCTTCAGGGGGGATTCTGTAGATACGCAGTATTTT.